What follows are 26 T cell receptor beta chains derived from one specimen sequenced in a study of human T cells and chemical hapten exposure. Time point in this sample: pre-sensitization, week 0. The treatment: therapeutic diphenylcyclopropenone sensitization with weekly scalp DPC. TCRdb fed the RACE reads into MiXCR, producing one record per CDR3 protein. The table has tens of thousands of distinct CDR3 sequences, around 15% seen once. This material consisted of whole blood, taken in connection with sensitization to the hapten diphenylcyclopropenone (DPC). The receptors here all came from a woman between 50 and 59 years old with alopecia areata. Some clones in this sample may be carry-over from other donors' samples.

This clonotype showed up just a few times. This rearrangement joins TRBV28 to TRBJ2-1; the D call may be TRBD1 or TRBD2 (5 bases each). The ends were cut back, 6 bases at V and 10 bases at J, with 16 bases in the middle. There are 13 residues in the CDR3. Per germline, CDR1 MDHEN and CDR2 SYDVKM. Written as DNA, the CDR3 is TGTGCCAGCAGAACGGGACGCCGCGGGGAGCAGTTCTTC. This encodes CASRTGRRGEQFF. Supplemented by reference TRBV28 and TRBJ2-1, the full variable domain reads DVKVTQSSRYLVKRTGEKVFLECVQDMDHENMFWYRQDPGLGLRLIYFSYDVKMKEKGDIPEGYSVSREKKERFSLILESASTNQTSMYLCASRTGRRGEQFFGPGTRLTVL.

This clonotype came up a few times. CDR3 nucleotides: TGTGCCAGTCGGAGGGCGGGAGCTGGGGAGCAGTTCTTC. This codes for CASRRAGAGEQFF. The chain joins TRBV6-2 or TRBV6-3 to TRBJ2-1, with TRBD2 identical over 7 bases. Looked up from germline, CDR1 is MNHEY and CDR2 is SVGEGT. V was clipped by 9 bases and J by 10 bases; unmatched bases: 12. This CDR3 has 13 amino acids.

This chain connects TRBV12-3 or TRBV12-4 to TRBJ2-5, with TRBD2 matching over 11 bases. The CDR3 totals 15 residues. V gave up 3 bases and J gave up 6 bases; unmatched junction bases: 6. DNA for the CDR3: TGTGCCAGCAGTTTCGTAGCGGGAGGGCCTAAGACCCAGTACTTC. This codes for CASSFVAGGPKTQYF.

V and J are TRBV29-1 and TRBJ2-5, with 11 bases that match TRBD2. From germline, CDR1 is SQVTM and CDR2 ANQGSEA. This CDR3 is built from 13 residues. V shed 4 bases and J 5 bases; nucleotides not matched to a gene: 3. The CDR3, as DNA: TGCAGCGTTGTCACTAGCGGGAGTGAGACCCAGTACTTC. Protein sequence: CSVVTSGSETQYF.

This clonotype has a count of ten or more. J is TRBJ2-2 and V is TRBV7-8, with 13 bases matching TRBD2. This CDR3 comprises 18 residues. V dropped 4 bases and J dropped 0; count of bases not matched to a gene: 5. Germline CDR1 is SGHVS and CDR2 is FQNEAQ. The CDR3 here is CASSSGTSGTPNTGELFF. The CDR3 DNA reads as TGTGCCAGCAGCTCTGGGACTAGCGGGACCCCGAACACCGGGGAGCTGTTTTTT.

The chain employs TRBV2 and TRBJ2-4; no clear D gene. This CDR3 contains 16 residues. Deletions cut 3 bases from V and 0 bases from J, with 12 bases between. Per the germline V gene, CDR1 is SNHLY and CDR2 is FYNNEI. The CDR3 bases are TGTGCCAGCAGTGATTGGAGCGTTATAGCCAAAAACATTCAGTACTTC. Its translation: CASSDWSVIAKNIQYF.

This clonotype was counted between two and nine times. The chain has TRBV6-4 and TRBJ2-3, with 13 bases matching TRBD2. The CDR3 length is 16 residues. Germline V CDR1 and CDR2: MRHNA, SNTAGT. Trimming at V came to 4 bases and at J to 3 bases, leaving 4 bases not matched to a gene. CDR3 loop: CASSGLAGGSTDTQYF. The CDR3 DNA sequence: TGTGCCAGCAGTGGACTAGCGGGAGGATCAACAGATACGCAGTATTTT.

In its sample, this clonotype was seen a few times. V and J are TRBV11-2 and TRBJ1-3; no firm D call. The CDR3 has 12 amino acids. Germline-derived CDR1 and CDR2 are SGHAT and FQNNGV. The V and J ends lost 5 bases and 5 bases respectively, with 7 bases between them. The CDR3 protein is CASSRIRNTIYF. The CDR3 DNA sequence: TGTGCCAGCAGCCGTATTCGAAACACCATATATTTT.

The chain carries TRBV7-9 and TRBJ2-1; 9 bases are a match to TRBD2. CDR1 is SEHNR and CDR2 is FQNEAQ in the germline V gene (reference sequence). V lost 1 base to trimming and J lost 9 bases; unmatched junction nucleotides: 7. The CDR3 is 15 amino acids. CDR3 bases: TGTGCCAGCAGCTTAGAGGGACTAGCAAGCCTTGAGCAGTTCTTC. Translation: CASSLEGLASLEQFF.

This clonotype was recorded a few times. The V gene is TRBV29-1, the J gene TRBJ1-2; the match to TRBD1 covers 7 bases. Germline V gene data show CDR1 as SQVTM and CDR2 as ANQGSEA. This CDR3 is built from 13 residues. Unmatched junction bases numbered 6, after V lost 6 bases and J lost 2 bases. CDR3 DNA sequence: TGCAGCGTCCTCGACAGGGCCAACTATGGCTACACCTTC. As protein: CSVLDRANYGYTF. Full variable domain (outside the CDR3, taken from reference TRBV29-1 and TRBJ1-2): SAVISQKPSRDICQRGTSLTIQCQVDSQVTMMFWYRQQPGQSLTLIATANQGSEATYESGFVIDKFPISRPNLTFSTLTVSNMSPEDSSIYLCSVLDRANYGYTFGSGTRLTVV.

V usage is TRBV5-4 and J usage is TRBJ2-6; 9 bases are a match to TRBD1. J was trimmed by 0 bases and V by 6 bases; bases with no gene match: 10. Germline values: CDR1 SGHNT, CDR2 YYREEE (reference sequence). CDR3 length: 18 residues. The chain's CDR3 is CASTVDRGSYSGANVLTF. In DNA, the CDR3 is TGTGCCAGCACCGTAGACAGGGGGTCCTACTCTGGGGCCAACGTCCTGACTTTC.

The chain has TRBV24-1 and TRBJ2-3; D is undetermined. V shed 1 base and J shed 4 bases, with 8 bases lying between them. CDR1 KGHDR and CDR2 SFDVKD come from the germline V gene. The CDR3 runs to 14 residues. CDR3 DNA: TGTGCCACCAGTGATTTTGGCAGTGCAGATACGCAGTATTTT. It translates to CATSDFGSADTQYF.

V gene TRBV7-2 combines with J gene TRBJ1-4; 7 nucleotides line up with TRBD1. CDR3 length: 15 residues. The germline gives CDR1 SGHTA, CDR2 FQGNSA. The V gene end was trimmed by 1 base and the J gene end by 4 bases; junction bases not matched to a gene: 3. In DNA, the CDR3 is TGTGCCAGCAGCTTAGTTTACAGGGGTAATGAAAAACTGTTTTTT. It codes for CASSLVYRGNEKLFF.

CDR3 bases: TGTGCCAGCAGCCGGATCCTAAGGGGAGATACGCAGTATTTT. Translating gives CASSRILRGDTQYF. The rearrangement uses TRBV12-3 or TRBV12-4 and TRBJ2-3, with a weak D call TRBD1 (5 bases). The CDR3 covers 14 residues. The V and J ends lost 6 bases and 5 bases respectively, with 15 bases between them.

The genes are TRBV11-2 and TRBJ2-3, with D unclear. Germline assignment: CDR1 SGHAT and CDR2 FQNNGV. V dropped 1 base and J dropped 0 bases, with 11 bases sitting between them. The CDR3 sequence is 16 residues long. CDR3: CASSLAGRSSTDTQYF. The CDR3 bases are TGTGCCAGCAGCTTAGCAGGACGGAGTAGCACAGATACGCAGTATTTT.

There are a few counts of this clonotype. The CDR3 reads CATTTGGEAFF. The DNA for the CDR3 is TGTGCCACTACAACAGGGGGTGAAGCTTTCTTT. V usage is TRBV5-4 and J usage is TRBJ1-1, with 8 bases aligning to TRBD1. CDR1 is SGHNT and CDR2 is YYREEE in the germline V gene (reference sequence). This CDR3 comprises 11 residues. Trimming at V came to 9 bases and at J to 7 bases, leaving 5 bases not matched to a gene. The whole variable domain, filled in from reference TRBV5-4 and TRBJ1-1, reads ETGVTQSPTHLIKTRGQQVTLRCSSQSGHNTVSWYQQALGQGPQFIFQYYREEENGRGNFPPRFSGLQFPNYSSELNVNALELDDSALYLCATTTGGEAFFGQGTRLTVV.

The sample holds a few counts of this clonotype. The chain recombines TRBV20-1 with TRBJ1-1; D might be TRBD1 (5 bases). Trimming took 6 bases from V and 4 from J, leaving 15 bases between them. Germline V CDR1 and CDR2: DFQATT, SNEGSKA (reference sequence). This CDR3 is 13 amino acids long. The CDR3 DNA reads TGCAGTGCAATGGGTTCTGGGGCCACTGAAGCTTTCTTT. It encodes CSAMGSGATEAFF.

The chain links TRBV7-9 to TRBJ1-1, with D possibly being TRBD1 (6 bases). Germline V gene lookup returns CDR1 SEHNR and CDR2 FQNEAQ (reference sequence). The CDR3 is 15 amino acids. Trimming removed 1 base at V and 8 bases at J, with 17 bases between. The CDR3, as DNA: TGTGCCAGCAGCTTAGTTCAGGGGCCGGGATACGAAGCTTTCTTT. Residues: CASSLVQGPGYEAFF.

This clonotype was found a few times. The rearrangement links TRBV7-9 to TRBJ2-7; D could derive from TRBD1 or TRBD2 (5 bases each). CDR3 length equals 14 residues. V lost 0 bases and J 4 bases, leaving 10 bases between the germline ends. Germline loops: CDR1 SEHNR, CDR2 FQNEAQ (reference sequence). The CDR3 region is CASSLAGTAYEQYF. The DNA for the CDR3 is TGTGCCAGCAGCTTAGCGGGGACCGCTTACGAGCAGTACTTC.

The J gene is TRBJ2-5, the V gene TRBV18; weak D call: TRBD2 (5 bases). The CDR3 is 14 amino acids. Between the trimmed V and J ends, which lost 5 bases and 4 bases, there was a span of 14 bases. Germline V gives CDR1 KGHSH, CDR2 LQKENI. The CDR3 coding sequence is TGTGCCAGCTCATGGACGGGGAATGGAGAGACCCAGTACTTC. As protein: CASSWTGNGETQYF.

This clonotype has a handful of counts. The chain joins TRBV6-5 to TRBJ2-1, with 8 bases matching TRBD2. Losses at the gene ends were 7 bases for V and 12 bases for J; bases not matched to a gene: 14. Germline V CDR1 and CDR2: MNHEY, SVGAGI. The CDR3 covers 14 residues. The CDR3, as DNA: TGTGCCAGCATTCCTACGGGGATAGCGGGAAGGCAGTTCTTC. It yields the protein CASIPTGIAGRQFF.

This clonotype was seen only a few times. J is TRBJ1-1 and V is TRBV27; TRBD1 aligns across 7 bases. This CDR3 region has 15 residues. In germline, CDR1 is MNHEY, CDR2 SMNVEV (reference sequence). V was clipped by 10 bases and J by 5 bases; unmatched bases: 16. CDR3 region: CATSELRQGRTEAFF. Here the CDR3 DNA reads TGTGCCACCTCAGAACTCCGACAGGGCCGGACTGAAGCTTTCTTT.

This clonotype has more than one count but fewer than ten. The chain uses TRBV5-1 and TRBJ2-3, with TRBD2 matching 9 bases. The trim removed 1 base at V and 1 base at J, leaving 4 bases unmatched. This CDR3 comprises 16 residues. Germline values: CDR1 SGHRS, CDR2 YFSETQ. CDR3 residues: CASSLNSGSGTDTQYF. CDR3 bases: TGCGCCAGCAGCTTGAATAGCGGGAGTGGCACAGATACGCAGTATTTT.

The rearrangement uses TRBV19 and TRBJ2-3; a possible D gene is TRBD1 (5 bases). The CDR3 spans 15 residues. With 4 bases removed from V and 2 bases from J, the gap between germline ends came to 13 bases. Germline CDR1 LNHDA, CDR2 SQIVND (reference sequence). CDR3 amino acids: CASSTLRTSTDTQYF. CDR3 in DNA: TGTGCCAGTAGTACTCTCCGGACATCCACAGATACGCAGTATTTT.

In this sample, this clonotype turned up a few times. The chain uses TRBV7-2 and TRBJ1-1; D gene uncertain. Trimming cost V 5 bases and J 9 bases, with 10 bases left between them. The CDR3 is 11 residues long. Germline values: CDR1 SGHTA, CDR2 FQGNSA. In DNA form, the CDR3 reads TGTGCCAGCAGCGACGGGATAAAAGCTTTCTTT. Translated, it gives CASSDGIKAFF.

In this sample, this clonotype turned up a few times. The chain employs TRBV11-2 and TRBJ2-7; D uncertain. The CDR3 spans 13 residues. The V and J ends lost 0 bases and 3 bases respectively, with 6 bases between them. The V gene's germline CDR1 is SGHAT and CDR2 FQNNGV. CDR3 residues: CASSLEGNYEQYF. CDR3 bases: TGTGCCAGCAGCTTAGAAGGGAACTACGAGCAGTACTTC.